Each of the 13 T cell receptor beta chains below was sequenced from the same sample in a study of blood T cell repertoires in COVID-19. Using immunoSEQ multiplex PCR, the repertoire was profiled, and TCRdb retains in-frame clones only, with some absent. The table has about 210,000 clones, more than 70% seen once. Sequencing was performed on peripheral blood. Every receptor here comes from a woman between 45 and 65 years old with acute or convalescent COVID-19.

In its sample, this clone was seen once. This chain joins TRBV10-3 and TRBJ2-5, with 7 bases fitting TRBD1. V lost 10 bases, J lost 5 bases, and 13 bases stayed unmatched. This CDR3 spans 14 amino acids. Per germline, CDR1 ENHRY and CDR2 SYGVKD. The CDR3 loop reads CATHPTGERETQYF. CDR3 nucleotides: TGTGCCACCCACCCAACAGGGGAGCGGGAGACCCAGTACTTC.

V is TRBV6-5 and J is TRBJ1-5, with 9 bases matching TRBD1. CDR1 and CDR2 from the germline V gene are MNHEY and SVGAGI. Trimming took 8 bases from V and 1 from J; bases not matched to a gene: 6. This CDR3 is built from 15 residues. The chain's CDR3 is CASAPTGGSNQPQHF. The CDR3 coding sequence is TGTGCCAGCGCACCGACAGGGGGGAGCAATCAGCCCCAGCATTTT.

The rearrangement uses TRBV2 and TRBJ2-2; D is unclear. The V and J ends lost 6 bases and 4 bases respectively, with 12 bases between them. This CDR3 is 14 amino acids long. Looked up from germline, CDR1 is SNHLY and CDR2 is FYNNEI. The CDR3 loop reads CASRATELTGELFF. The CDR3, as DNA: TGTGCCAGCAGGGCTACGGAGCTCACCGGGGAGCTGTTTTTT.

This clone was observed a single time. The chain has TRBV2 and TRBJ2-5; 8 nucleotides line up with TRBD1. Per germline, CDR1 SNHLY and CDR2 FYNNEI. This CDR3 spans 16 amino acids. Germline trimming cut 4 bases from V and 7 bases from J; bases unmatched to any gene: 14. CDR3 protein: CASSGRQGATEGTQYF. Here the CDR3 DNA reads TGTGCCAGCAGTGGACGCCAGGGGGCGACCGAAGGGACCCAGTACTTC.

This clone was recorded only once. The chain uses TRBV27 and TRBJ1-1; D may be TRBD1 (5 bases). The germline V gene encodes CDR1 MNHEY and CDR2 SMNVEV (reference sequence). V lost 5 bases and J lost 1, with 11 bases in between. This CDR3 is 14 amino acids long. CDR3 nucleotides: TGTGCCAGCAGTCGCACCCAGGGGAACACTGAAGCTTTCTTT. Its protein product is CASSRTQGNTEAFF.

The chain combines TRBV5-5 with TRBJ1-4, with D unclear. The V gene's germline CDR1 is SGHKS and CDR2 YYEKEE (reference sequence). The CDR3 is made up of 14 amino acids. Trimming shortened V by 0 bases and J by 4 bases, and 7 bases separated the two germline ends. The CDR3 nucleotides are TGTGCCAGCAGCTTGGAGGCGGGTAATGAAAAACTGTTTTTT. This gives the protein CASSLEAGNEKLFF.

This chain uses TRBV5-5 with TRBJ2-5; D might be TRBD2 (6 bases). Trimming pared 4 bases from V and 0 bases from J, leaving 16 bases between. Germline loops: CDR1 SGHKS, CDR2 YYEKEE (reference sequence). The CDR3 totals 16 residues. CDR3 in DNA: TGTGCCAGCAGCCCCGGTCGGGCGGGGTACCAAGAGACCCAGTACTTC. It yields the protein CASSPGRAGYQETQYF.

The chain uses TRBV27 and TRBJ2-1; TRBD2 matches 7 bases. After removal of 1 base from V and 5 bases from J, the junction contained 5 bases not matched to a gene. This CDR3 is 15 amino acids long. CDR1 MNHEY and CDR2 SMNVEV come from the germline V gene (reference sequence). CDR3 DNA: TGTGCCAGCAGTTTATTTCTAGCGGATAACAATGAGCAGTTCTTC. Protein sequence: CASSLFLADNNEQFF.

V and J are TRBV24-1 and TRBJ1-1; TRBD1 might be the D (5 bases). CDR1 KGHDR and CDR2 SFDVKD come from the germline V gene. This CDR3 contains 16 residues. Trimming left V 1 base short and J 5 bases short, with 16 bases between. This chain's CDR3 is CATSDFQGQKGTEAFF. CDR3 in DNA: TGTGCCACCAGTGATTTCCAAGGACAAAAGGGAACTGAAGCTTTCTTT.

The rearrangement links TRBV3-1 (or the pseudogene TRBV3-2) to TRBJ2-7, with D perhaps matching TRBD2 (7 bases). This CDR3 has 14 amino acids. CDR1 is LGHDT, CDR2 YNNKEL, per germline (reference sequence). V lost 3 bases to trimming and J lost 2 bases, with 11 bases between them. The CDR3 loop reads CASSQGGATYEQYF. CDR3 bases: TGTGCCAGCAGCCAGGGGGGGGCCACCTACGAGCAGTACTTC.

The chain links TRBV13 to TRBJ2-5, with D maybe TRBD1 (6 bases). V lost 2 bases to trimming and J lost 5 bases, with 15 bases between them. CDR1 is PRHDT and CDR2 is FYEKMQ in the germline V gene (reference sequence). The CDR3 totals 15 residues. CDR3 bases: TGTGCCAGCAGCTTATATTGGGGGCGCGAGGAGACCCAGTACTTC. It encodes CASSLYWGREETQYF.

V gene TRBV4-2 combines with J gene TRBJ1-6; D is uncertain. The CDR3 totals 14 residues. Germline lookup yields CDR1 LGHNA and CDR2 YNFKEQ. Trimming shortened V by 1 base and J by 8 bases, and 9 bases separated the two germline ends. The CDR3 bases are TGTGCCAGCAGCCAAGGAGGTTATCATTCACCCCTCCACTTT. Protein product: CASSQGGYHSPLHF.

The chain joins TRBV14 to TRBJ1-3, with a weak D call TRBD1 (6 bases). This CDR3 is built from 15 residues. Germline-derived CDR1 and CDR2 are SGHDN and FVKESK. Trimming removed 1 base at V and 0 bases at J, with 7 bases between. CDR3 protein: CASSQGTVSGNTIYF. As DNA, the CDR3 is TGTGCCAGCAGCCAAGGGACAGTCTCTGGAAACACCATATATTTT.